The rows below give T cell receptor beta chains drawn from one sample of a study of blood T cell repertoires in COVID-19. Some clones are missing from TCRdb's copy, which holds only in-frame ones; the method was immunoSEQ multiplex PCR. The sample lists 220,000 or so clones; approximately 86% were seen once. Sequenced sample: peripheral blood. These receptors all stem from a woman between 50 and 59 years old with COVID-19, enrolled during active disease. Both conserved end residues are part of each CDR3. D genes are given only for firm matches. Size is stated for part of the rows, as once, few or many counts, or as a class when the clone is expanded.

clone_size j_call v_call d_call cdr3_nt cdr3_aa
. TRBJ2-2 TRBV7-9 TRBD2 TGTGCCGGAAACATAGCGGGGCTCACCGGGGAGCTGTTTTTT CAGNIAGLTGELFF
. TRBJ2-3 TRBV7-3 TRBD2 TGTGCCAGCAGCCCAACGACTAGCGGGGGGTCAGATACGCAGTATTTT CASSPTTSGGSDTQYF
. TRBJ2-6 TRBV11-2 TRBD1 TGTGCCAGCAGCCCGCGGACAGGGTTCTCTGGGGCCAACGTCCTGACTTTC CASSPRTGFSGANVLTF
. TRBJ2-3 TRBV27 . TGTGCCAGCAGTCCTCCAGGGTTGGTGAGCACAGATACGCAGTATTTT CASSPPGLVSTDTQYF
once TRBJ2-2 TRBV30 TRBD2 TGTGCCTGGAGTGTAATGACTAGCCGCACCGGGGAGCTGTTTTTT CAWSVMTSRTGELFF
. TRBJ1-5 TRBV6-5 . TGTGCCAGCAGTGACTCCCAGGGGCAGCCCCAGCATTTT CASSDSQGQPQHF
. TRBJ2-3 TRBV5-1 TRBD2 TGCGCCAGCAGCCTGGAGACGGGGGGTCCAGATACGCAGTATTTT CASSLETGGPDTQYF
once TRBJ1-5 TRBV2 TRBD1 TGTGCCAGCAGTGAACGTTCGATGTCCCCGGGGACAGCGCCCCAGCATTTT CASSERSMSPGTAPQHF
. TRBJ1-3 TRBV19 . TGTGCCAGTACGGCGAGGAACACCATATATTTT CASTARNTIYF
. TRBJ2-1 TRBV11-2 TRBD2 TGTGCCAGCAGCTGGGAGGGACTAGCGGGGGTGACGGAGCAGTTCTTC CASSWEGLAGVTEQFF
. TRBJ1-1 TRBV3-1/TRBV3-2 TRBD1 TGTGCCAGCAGCCACCGCAGGGGACAGCCCATGAACACTGAAGCTTTCTTT CASSHRRGQPMNTEAFF
once TRBJ1-2 TRBV28 . TGTGCCAGCCTTCCTCCCGGAGGCGCCCGTGGGGGCTACACCTTC CASLPPGGARGGYTF
. TRBJ2-7 TRBV4-1 TRBD1 TGCGCCAGCAGCCAAGGACAGGGGGAGGACGAGCAGTACTTC CASSQGQGEDEQYF
. TRBJ1-5 TRBV3-1/TRBV3-2 . TGTGCCAGCAGCCATGGAGGAAATCAGCCCCAGCATTTT CASSHGGNQPQHF
. TRBJ1-2 TRBV19 . TGTGCCAGTAGGGGGGCGAGCTATGGCTACACCTTC CASRGASYGYTF
. TRBJ1-3 TRBV11-2 . TGTGCCAGCAGCTTAGATGAAGTCTACTCTGGAAACACCATATATTTT CASSLDEVYSGNTIYF
. TRBJ2-3 TRBV15 . TGTGCCACCAGCAGGCGAGGTGCGGGTAGCACAGATACGCAGTATTTT CATSRRGAGSTDTQYF
few TRBJ2-3 TRBV30 TRBD2 TGTGCCTGGAGTGGCGGGGGGCCCATAGATACGCAGTATTTT CAWSGGGPIDTQYF
. TRBJ1-1 TRBV7-6 TRBD1 TGTGCCAGCACACAGGGGCTGCAGAACACTGAAGCTTTCTTT CASTQGLQNTEAFF
. TRBJ1-6 TRBV3-1/TRBV3-2 . TGTGCCAGCAGCCTTGCCAGGGGTTCACCCCTCCACTTT CASSLARGSPLHF
. TRBJ1-2 TRBV28 . TGTGCCAGCAGCCCGCTGGGGGGGTTGAACTATGGCTACACCTTC CASSPLGGLNYGYTF
. TRBJ2-2 TRBV11-3 . TGTGCCAGCAGCTTAGCGGCAGGGCGGACCGGGGAGCTGTTTTTT CASSLAAGRTGELFF
few TRBJ2-7 TRBV5-1 . TGCGCCAGCAGCTTGAACAGGCTATCCTACGAGCAGTACTTC CASSLNRLSYEQYF
. TRBJ2-3 TRBV19 TRBD2 TGTGCCAGTAGTTCAACTAGCGGGGGGCGCACAGATACGCAGTATTTT CASSSTSGGRTDTQYF
. TRBJ1-1 TRBV21-1 . TGTGCCAGCACCATACAACAAGATAGGGTTACAGGAAGGACTGAAGCTTTCTTT CASTIQQDRVTGRTEAFF
. TRBJ2-5 TRBV30 . TGTGCCTGGAGTGCAGGGGAGTACCAAGAGACCCAGTACTTC CAWSAGEYQETQYF
. TRBJ2-1 TRBV5-4 . TGTGCCAGCAGCTTGGATCTCGTCAGGGAGCAGTTCTTC CASSLDLVREQFF
. TRBJ1-3 TRBV27 . TGTGCCAGCAGTTTGCTACCCCCCTCTGGAAACACCATATATTTT CASSLLPPSGNTIYF
once TRBJ2-3 TRBV10-3 TRBD1 TGTGCCATCAGCCAGGGGGCAGATACGCAGTATTTT CAISQGADTQYF
. TRBJ2-4 TRBV14 . TGTGCCAGCAGCCGAGGGTTTCCAAACATTCAGTACTTC CASSRGFPNIQYF
. TRBJ2-3 TRBV19 TRBD2 TGTGCCAGTAGCCTGACTAGCGGGGGGATCACAGATACGCAGTATTTT CASSLTSGGITDTQYF
. TRBJ2-5 TRBV3-1/TRBV3-2 TRBD1 TGTGCCAGCAGCCAAGTCCCGGGACAGGGAGAGACCCAGTACTTC CASSQVPGQGETQYF
. TRBJ2-2 TRBV9 . TGTGCCAGCAGCCCCAATACCGGGGAGCTGTTTTTT CASSPNTGELFF
. TRBJ2-3 TRBV9 . TGTGCCAGCAGCGTAGCTATGGGGGGGCCATCAGATACGCAGTATTTT CASSVAMGGPSDTQYF
. TRBJ2-7 TRBV9 TRBD1 TGTGCCAGCAGCGGAGCGGGACAGGGTAACGAGCAGTACTTC CASSGAGQGNEQYF
. TRBJ2-7 TRBV9 . TGTGCCAGCAGCCCACAGGAAGCGAACGAGCAGTACTTC CASSPQEANEQYF
. TRBJ2-1 TRBV19 . TGTGCCAGTAGTTCAAGAGGTTCCTACAATGAGCAGTTCTTC CASSSRGSYNEQFF
. TRBJ2-1 TRBV10-2 . TGCGCCAGCAGTGATGTCGCGGGCAGCTCCTACAATGAGCAGTTCTTC CASSDVAGSSYNEQFF
. TRBJ2-1 TRBV7-2 . TGTGCCAGCAGCTTCGCCCGCGGACACTACAATGAGCAGTTCTTC CASSFARGHYNEQFF
. TRBJ1-1 TRBV27 . TGTGCCAGCAGTTGGGGTGGGGCAGGGAGGTGGGGCACTGAAGCTTTCTTT CASSWGGAGRWGTEAFF
. TRBJ2-1 TRBV10-3 TRBD2 TGTGCCATCAGAGGGGTCACAGCGGGGGACAATGAGCAGTTCTTC CAIRGVTAGDNEQFF
. TRBJ1-3 TRBV19 . TGTGCCAGTACAGAAACTATCTCTGGAAACACCATATATTTT CASTETISGNTIYF
. TRBJ2-7 TRBV7-8 TRBD1 TGTGCCAGCAGCCCGGGACAGGGGCTGTACGAGCAGTACTTC CASSPGQGLYEQYF
. TRBJ2-2 TRBV19 TRBD1 TGTGCCAGTAGTAGGCAGCAGGGGGCGACCGGGGAGCTGTTTTTT CASSRQQGATGELFF
once TRBJ2-2 TRBV27 TRBD2 TGTGCCAGCAGTTTCCAGCGGGGGGGCCACACCGGGGAGCTGTTTTTT CASSFQRGGHTGELFF